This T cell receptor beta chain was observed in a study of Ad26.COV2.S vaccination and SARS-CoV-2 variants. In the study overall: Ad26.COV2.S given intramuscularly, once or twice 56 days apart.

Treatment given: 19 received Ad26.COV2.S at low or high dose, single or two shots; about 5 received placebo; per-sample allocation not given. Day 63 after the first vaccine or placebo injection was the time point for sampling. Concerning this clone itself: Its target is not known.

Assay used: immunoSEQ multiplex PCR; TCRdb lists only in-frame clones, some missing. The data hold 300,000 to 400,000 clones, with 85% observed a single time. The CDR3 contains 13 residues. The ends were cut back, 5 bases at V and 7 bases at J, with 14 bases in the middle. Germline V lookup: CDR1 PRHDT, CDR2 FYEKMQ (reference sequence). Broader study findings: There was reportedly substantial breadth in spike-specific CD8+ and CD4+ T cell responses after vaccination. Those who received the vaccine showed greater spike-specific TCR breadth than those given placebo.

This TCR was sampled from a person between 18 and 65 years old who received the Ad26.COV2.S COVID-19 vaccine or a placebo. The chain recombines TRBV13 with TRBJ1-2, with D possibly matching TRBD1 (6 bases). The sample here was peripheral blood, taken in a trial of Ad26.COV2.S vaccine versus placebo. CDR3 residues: CASSGRGVAGYTF. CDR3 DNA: TGTGCCAGCAGCGGCAGGGGAGTGGCTGGCTACACCTTC.